Below are 14 T cell receptor beta chains sequenced from a single sample in a study of blood T cell repertoires in COVID-19. This table comes from immunoSEQ multiplex PCR, and its TCRdb copy is limited to in-frame clones, with some not included. The table includes 35,000 to 50,000 clones, around 90% detected once. The material sequenced was peripheral blood. All receptors come from a man aged 50-60 years with active COVID-19.

The chain combines TRBV9 with TRBJ1-4; D possibly corresponds to TRBD1 (5 bases). The ends were cut back, 4 bases at V and 4 bases at J, with 17 bases in the middle. Looked up from germline, CDR1 is SGDLS and CDR2 is YYNGEE. The CDR3 consists of 16 residues. DNA of the CDR3: TGTGCCAGCAGCAAAGGGGCCACAGTAATTAATGAAAAACTGTTTTTT. The encoded protein is CASSKGATVINEKLFF. The whole variable domain, remainder taken from reference TRBV9 and TRBJ1-4, is DSGVTQTPKHLITATGQRVTLRCSPRSGDLSVYWYQQSLDQGLQFLIQYYNGEERAKGNILERFSAQQFPDLHSELNLSSLELGDSALYFCASSKGATVINEKLFFGSGTQLSVL.

This clone was found a few times. The CDR3 bases are TGTGCCAGTAGTCCCACGGGACAGGGTAACCGCAATCAGCCCCAGCATTTT. This encodes CASSPTGQGNRNQPQHF. The J gene is TRBJ1-5, the V gene TRBV19; 9 bases are shared with TRBD1. The CDR3 consists of 17 residues. After removal of 5 bases from V and 2 bases from J, the junction contained 10 bases not matched to a gene. Germline loops: CDR1 LNHDA, CDR2 SQIVND (reference sequence).

The V gene is TRBV20-1, the J gene TRBJ1-2, with D possibly matching TRBD1 (5 bases). CDR1 is DFQATT and CDR2 is SNEGSKA in the germline V gene (reference sequence). The CDR3 has 11 residues. This CDR3 reads CGCDSRYGYTF. CDR3 sequence (DNA): TGCGGTTGCGACAGTAGATATGGCTACACCTTC.

This chain connects TRBV19 to TRBJ2-3; no firm D call. CDR1 and CDR2 from the germline V gene are LNHDA and SQIVND (reference sequence). This CDR3 region has 13 residues. With 6 bases removed from V and 6 bases from J, the gap between germline ends came to 13 bases. The chain's CDR3 is CASSLSLRDTQYF. In nucleotides, the CDR3 is TGTGCCAGTAGCCTGAGTTTACGGGATACGCAGTATTTT. Drawing the rest from reference TRBV19 and TRBJ2-3, the complete variable domain is DGGITQSPKYLFRKEGQNVTLSCEQNLNHDAMYWYRQDPGQGLRLIYYSQIVNDFQKGDIAEGYSVSREKKESFPLTVTSAQKNPTAFYLCASSLSLRDTQYFGPGTRLTVL.

The chain uses TRBV18 and TRBJ2-3; maybe TRBD1 (6 bases). This CDR3 region has 13 residues. CDR1 KGHSH and CDR2 LQKENI come from the germline V gene. The ends were cut back, 2 bases at V and 4 bases at J, with 7 bases in the middle. CDR3 DNA sequence: TGTGCCAGCTCACCAGCAGGGGCAGATACGCAGTATTTT. Amino acid sequence: CASSPAGADTQYF.

The rearrangement links TRBV4-3 to TRBJ1-2; 11 bases line up with TRBD1. V shed 0 bases, J shed 3 bases, and the junction held 6 bases outside the gene matches. There are 17 residues in the CDR3. Germline-derived CDR1 and CDR2 are LGHNA and YSLEER. CDR3 DNA sequence: TGCGCCAGCAGCCAAGATCAGGGACAGGGGGTGGACTATGGCTACACCTTC. Translating it yields CASSQDQGQGVDYGYTF.

The chain recombines TRBV4-2 with TRBJ1-2; D is uncertain. V lost 1 base, J lost 8 bases, and 23 bases lay in between. This CDR3 spans 17 amino acids. Germline loops: CDR1 LGHNA, CDR2 YNFKEQ. The CDR3 reads CASSQATRAAGLWGYTF. CDR3 bases: TGTGCCAGCAGCCAAGCGACGAGGGCAGCGGGTCTCTGGGGCTACACCTTC.

The chain joins TRBV12-5 to TRBJ2-7; TRBD1 might be the D (6 bases). The CDR3 covers 12 residues. CDR1 is LGHNT, CDR2 FRNRAP, per germline. Trimming left V 3 bases short and J 4 bases short, with 7 bases between. CDR3 in amino acids: CASGLQGYEQYF. The CDR3 DNA reads as TGTGCTAGTGGTTTACAGGGATACGAGCAGTACTTC. The whole variable domain, remainder taken from reference TRBV12-5 and TRBJ2-7, is DARVTQTPRHKVTEMGQEVTMRCQPILGHNTVFWYRQTMMQGLELLAYFRNRAPLDDSGMPKDRFSAEMPDATLATLKIQPSEPRDSAVYFCASGLQGYEQYFGPGTRLTVT.

Turning to this clone: Other DNA sequences within the sample encode an identical CDR3. The chain employs TRBV27 and TRBJ1-1; 7 bases line up with TRBD1. This CDR3 region has 15 residues. The germline CDR1 and CDR2 sequences are MNHEY and SMNVEV (reference sequence). The V gene end was trimmed by 3 bases and the J gene end by 0 bases; junction bases not matched to a gene: 4. As DNA, the CDR3 is TGTGCCAGCAGTTTGACAGGGAACATGAACACTGAAGCTTTCTTT. The encoded protein is CASSLTGNMNTEAFF.

This chain connects TRBV15 to TRBJ1-3; D unclear. The CDR3 loop spans 18 amino acids. CDR1 is LNHNV and CDR2 is YYDKDF in the germline V gene (reference sequence). Trimming removed 3 bases from V and 0 bases from J, with 18 bases in between. For the CDR3, the DNA is TGTGCCACCAGCAGTGAGAGGCCCGGTTCGGGCTCTGGAAACACCATATATTTT. Protein: CATSSERPGSGSGNTIYF.

J is TRBJ2-3 and V is TRBV7-3; 12 nucleotides line up with TRBD2. After removal of 0 bases from V and 6 bases from J, the junction contained 4 bases not matched to a gene. In germline, CDR1 is SGHTA, CDR2 FQGTGA. The length of the CDR3 is 16 residues. CDR3 DNA sequence: TGTGCCAGCAGCTTAACTCCGCTAGCGGGGGGGGATACGCAGTATTTT. It codes for CASSLTPLAGGDTQYF.

The genes are TRBV3-1 (or the pseudogene TRBV3-2) and TRBJ1-6; no reliable D call. This CDR3 is 15 amino acids long. Germline CDR1 LGHDT, CDR2 YNNKEL (reference sequence). The V gene lost 1 base and the J gene lost 9 bases, with 13 bases spanning the gap. DNA for the CDR3: TGTGCCAGCAGCCAAGGAGGGAGCTCGGGTTCACCCCTCCACTTT. Protein sequence: CASSQGGSSGSPLHF.

In regard to this clone: The same CDR3 also results from other DNA sequences found in this sample. The V call is TRBV7-3, the J call TRBJ1-1; a weak D match, TRBD1 (6 bases). The V end lost 0 bases, the J end lost 2 bases, and 7 bases lay between the germline ends. The CDR3 spans 14 residues. Germline V gene sequence: CDR1 SGHTA, CDR2 FQGTGA. CDR3 protein: CASSLTGQNTEAFF. CDR3 DNA sequence: TGTGCCAGCAGCTTAACGGGACAAAACACTGAAGCTTTCTTT.

Worth noting for this clone: A read error may produce the germline difference seen at one junction end. CDR3 DNA sequence: TGCGCCAGCAGCGGGGGGGTAGAGAACACTGAAGCTTTCTTT. Its translation: CASSGGVENTEAFF. The V call is TRBV5-6, the J call TRBJ1-1, with a possible D match to TRBD1 (5 bases). The length of the CDR3 is 14 residues. The germline CDR1 and CDR2 sequences are SGHDT and YYEEEE.